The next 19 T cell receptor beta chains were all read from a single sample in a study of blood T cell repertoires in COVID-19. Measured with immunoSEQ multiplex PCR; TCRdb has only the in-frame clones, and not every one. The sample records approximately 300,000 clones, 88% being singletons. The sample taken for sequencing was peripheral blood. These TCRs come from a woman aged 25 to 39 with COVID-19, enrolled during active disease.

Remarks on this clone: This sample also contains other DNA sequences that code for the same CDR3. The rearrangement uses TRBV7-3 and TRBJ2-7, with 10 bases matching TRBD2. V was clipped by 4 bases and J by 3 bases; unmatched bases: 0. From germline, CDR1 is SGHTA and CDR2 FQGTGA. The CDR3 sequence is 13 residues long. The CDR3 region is CASSSSGSYEQYF. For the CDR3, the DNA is TGTGCCAGCAGCTCTAGCGGGAGCTACGAGCAGTACTTC.

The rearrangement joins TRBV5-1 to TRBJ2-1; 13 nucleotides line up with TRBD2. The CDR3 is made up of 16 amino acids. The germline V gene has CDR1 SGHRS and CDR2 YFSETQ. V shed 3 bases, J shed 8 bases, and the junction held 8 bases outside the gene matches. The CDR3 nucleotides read TGCGCCAGCAGCTCGGAACTAGCGGGAGGGCCAGATGAGCAGTTCTTC. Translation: CASSSELAGGPDEQFF.

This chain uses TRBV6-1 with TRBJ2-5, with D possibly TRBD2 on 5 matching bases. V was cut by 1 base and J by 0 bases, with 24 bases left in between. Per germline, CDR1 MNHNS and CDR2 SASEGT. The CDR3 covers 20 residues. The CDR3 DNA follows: TGTGCCAGCAGTGAAGGCGGGTTAAGTAGGGTGGTAAGCGACCAAGAGACCCAGTACTTC. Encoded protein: CASSEGGLSRVVSDQETQYF.

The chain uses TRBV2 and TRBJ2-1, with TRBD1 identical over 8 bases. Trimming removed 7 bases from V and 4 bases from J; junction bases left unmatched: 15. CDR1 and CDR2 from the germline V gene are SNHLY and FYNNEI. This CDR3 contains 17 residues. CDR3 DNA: TGTGCCAGCAATCCGGACAGGGCTTGGGTTGGGTACAATGAGCAGTTCTTC. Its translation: CASNPDRAWVGYNEQFF.

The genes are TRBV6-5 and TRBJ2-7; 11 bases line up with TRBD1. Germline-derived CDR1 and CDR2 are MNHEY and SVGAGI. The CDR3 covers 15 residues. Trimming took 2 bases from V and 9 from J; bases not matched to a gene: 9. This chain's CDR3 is CASSYGTGGTTRQYF. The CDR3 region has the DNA TGTGCCAGCAGTTACGGGACAGGGGGAACTACGAGGCAGTACTTC.

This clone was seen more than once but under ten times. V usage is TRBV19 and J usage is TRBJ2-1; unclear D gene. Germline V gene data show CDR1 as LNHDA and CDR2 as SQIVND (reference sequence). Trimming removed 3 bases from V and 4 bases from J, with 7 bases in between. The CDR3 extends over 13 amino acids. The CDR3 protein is CASSIPSYNEQFF. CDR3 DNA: TGTGCCAGTAGTATCCCCTCGTACAATGAGCAGTTCTTC.

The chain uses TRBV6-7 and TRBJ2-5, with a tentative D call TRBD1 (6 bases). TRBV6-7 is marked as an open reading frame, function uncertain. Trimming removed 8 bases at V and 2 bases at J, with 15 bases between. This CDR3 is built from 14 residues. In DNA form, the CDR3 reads TGTGCCAGCCTCACAGGGAACCGGCAAGAGACCCAGTACTTC. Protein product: CASLTGNRQETQYF.

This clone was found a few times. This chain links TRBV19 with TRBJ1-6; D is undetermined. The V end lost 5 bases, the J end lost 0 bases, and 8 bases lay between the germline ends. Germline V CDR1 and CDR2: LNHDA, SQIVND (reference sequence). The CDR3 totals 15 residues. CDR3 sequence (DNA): TGTGCCAGTAGTGGGCAGAGCTCCTATAATTCACCCCTCCACTTT. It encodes CASSGQSSYNSPLHF. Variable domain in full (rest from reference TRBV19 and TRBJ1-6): DGGITQSPKYLFRKEGQNVTLSCEQNLNHDAMYWYRQDPGQGLRLIYYSQIVNDFQKGDIAEGYSVSREKKESFPLTVTSAQKNPTAFYLCASSGQSSYNSPLHFGNGTRLTVT.

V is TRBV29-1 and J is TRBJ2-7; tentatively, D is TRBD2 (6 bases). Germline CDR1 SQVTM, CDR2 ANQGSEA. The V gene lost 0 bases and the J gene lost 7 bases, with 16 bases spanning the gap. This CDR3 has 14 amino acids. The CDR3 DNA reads TGCAGCGTTGAAGAGTGGCCGGAGGGGAGAGAGCAGTACTTC. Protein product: CSVEEWPEGREQYF.

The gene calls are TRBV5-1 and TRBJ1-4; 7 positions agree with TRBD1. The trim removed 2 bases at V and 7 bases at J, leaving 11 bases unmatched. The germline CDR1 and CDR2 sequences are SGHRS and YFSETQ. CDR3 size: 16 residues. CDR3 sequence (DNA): TGCGCCAGCAGCTTTTGGTCAGGGGGTGAATCTGAAAAACTGTTTTTT. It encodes CASSFWSGGESEKLFF.

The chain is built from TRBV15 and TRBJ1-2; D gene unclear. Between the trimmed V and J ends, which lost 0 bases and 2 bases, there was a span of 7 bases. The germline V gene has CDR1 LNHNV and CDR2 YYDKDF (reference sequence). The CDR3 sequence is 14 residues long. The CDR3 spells CATSRDLTNYGYTF. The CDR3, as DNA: TGTGCCACCAGCAGAGATCTTACAAACTATGGCTACACCTTC. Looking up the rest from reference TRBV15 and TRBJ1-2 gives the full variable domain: DAMVIQNPRYQVTQFGKPVTLSCSQTLNHNVMYWYQQKSSQAPKLLFHYYDKDFNNEADTPDNFQSRRPNTSFCFLDIRSPGLGDTAMYLCATSRDLTNYGYTFGSGTRLTVV.

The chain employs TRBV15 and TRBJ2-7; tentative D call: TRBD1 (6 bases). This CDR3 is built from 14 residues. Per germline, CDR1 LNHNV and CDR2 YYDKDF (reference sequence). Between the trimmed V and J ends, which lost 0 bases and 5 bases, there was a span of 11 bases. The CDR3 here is CATSRDLGDNEQYF. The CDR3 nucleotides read TGTGCCACCAGCAGAGATTTAGGGGACAACGAGCAGTACTTC.

CDR3 sequence (DNA): TGTGCCAGCAGTCTCGACGGGGTCACTGAAGCTTTCTTT. Residues: CASSLDGVTEAFF. The chain joins TRBV6-2 or TRBV6-3 to TRBJ1-1; D is undetermined. Germline V gene sequence: CDR1 MNHEY, CDR2 SVGEGT. V lost 5 bases, J lost 4 bases, and 11 bases lay in between. CDR3 length: 13 amino acids.

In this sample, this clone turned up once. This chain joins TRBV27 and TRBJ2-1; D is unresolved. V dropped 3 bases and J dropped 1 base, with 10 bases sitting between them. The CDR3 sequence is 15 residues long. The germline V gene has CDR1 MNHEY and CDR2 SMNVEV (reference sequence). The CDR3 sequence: CASSFEAVSYNEQFF. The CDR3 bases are TGTGCCAGCAGTTTTGAGGCGGTTTCCTACAATGAGCAGTTCTTC.

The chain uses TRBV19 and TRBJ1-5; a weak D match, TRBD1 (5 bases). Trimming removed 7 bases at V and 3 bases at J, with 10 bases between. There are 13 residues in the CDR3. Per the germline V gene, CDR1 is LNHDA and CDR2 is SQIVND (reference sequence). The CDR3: CASKPGSNQPQHF. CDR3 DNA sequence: TGTGCCAGTAAGCCAGGGTCCAATCAGCCCCAGCATTTT.

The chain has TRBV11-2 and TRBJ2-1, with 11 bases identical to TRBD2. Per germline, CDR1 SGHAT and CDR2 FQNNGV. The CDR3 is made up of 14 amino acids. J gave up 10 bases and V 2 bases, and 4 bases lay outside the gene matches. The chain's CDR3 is CASSLLAGGGEQFF. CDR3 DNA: TGTGCCAGCAGCTTACTAGCGGGAGGAGGGGAGCAGTTCTTC.

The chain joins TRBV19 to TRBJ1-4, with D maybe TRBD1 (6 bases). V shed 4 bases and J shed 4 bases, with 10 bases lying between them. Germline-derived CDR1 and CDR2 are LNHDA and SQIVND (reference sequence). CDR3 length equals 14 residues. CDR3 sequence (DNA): TGTGCCAGTAGTACACAGGGCGGTAATGAAAAACTGTTTTTT. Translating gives CASSTQGGNEKLFF. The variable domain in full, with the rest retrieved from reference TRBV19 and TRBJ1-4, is DGGITQSPKYLFRKEGQNVTLSCEQNLNHDAMYWYRQDPGQGLRLIYYSQIVNDFQKGDIAEGYSVSREKKESFPLTVTSAQKNPTAFYLCASSTQGGNEKLFFGSGTQLSVL.

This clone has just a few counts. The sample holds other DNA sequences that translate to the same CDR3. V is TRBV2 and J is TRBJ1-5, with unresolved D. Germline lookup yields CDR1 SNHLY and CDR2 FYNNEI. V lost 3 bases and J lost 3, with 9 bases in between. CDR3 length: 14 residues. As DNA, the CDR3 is TGTGCCAGCAGTGAGGGCGGGGACAATCAGCCCCAGCATTTT. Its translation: CASSEGGDNQPQHF.

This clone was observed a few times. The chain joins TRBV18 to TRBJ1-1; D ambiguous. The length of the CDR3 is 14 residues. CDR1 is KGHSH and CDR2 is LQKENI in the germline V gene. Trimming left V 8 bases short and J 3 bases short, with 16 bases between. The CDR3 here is CASTRGFGDTEAFF. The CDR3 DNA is TGTGCCAGCACGCGGGGATTTGGAGACACTGAAGCTTTCTTT.